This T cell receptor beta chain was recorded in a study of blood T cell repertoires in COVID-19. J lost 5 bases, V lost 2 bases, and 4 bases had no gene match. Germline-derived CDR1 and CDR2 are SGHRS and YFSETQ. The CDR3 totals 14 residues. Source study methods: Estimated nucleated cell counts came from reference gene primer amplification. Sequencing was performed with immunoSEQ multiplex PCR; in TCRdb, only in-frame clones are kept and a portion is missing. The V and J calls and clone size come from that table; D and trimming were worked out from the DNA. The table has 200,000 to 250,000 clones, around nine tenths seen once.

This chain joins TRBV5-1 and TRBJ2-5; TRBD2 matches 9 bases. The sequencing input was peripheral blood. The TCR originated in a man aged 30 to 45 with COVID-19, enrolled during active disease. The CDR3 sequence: CASSFQRGAETQYF. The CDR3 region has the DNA TGCGCCAGCAGCTTTCAGCGGGGGGCCGAGACCCAGTACTTC.